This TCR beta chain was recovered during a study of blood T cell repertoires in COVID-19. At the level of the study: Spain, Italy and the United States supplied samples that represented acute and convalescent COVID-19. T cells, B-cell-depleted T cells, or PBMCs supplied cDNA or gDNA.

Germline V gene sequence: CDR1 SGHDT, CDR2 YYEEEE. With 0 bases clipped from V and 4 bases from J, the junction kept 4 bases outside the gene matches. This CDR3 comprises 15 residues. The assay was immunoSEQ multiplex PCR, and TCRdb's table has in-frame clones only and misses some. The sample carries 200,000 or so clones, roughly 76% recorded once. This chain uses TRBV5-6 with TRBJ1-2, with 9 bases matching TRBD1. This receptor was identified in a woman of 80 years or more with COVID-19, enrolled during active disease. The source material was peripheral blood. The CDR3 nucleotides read TGTGCCAGCAGCTTGGGGGGGACAGGGACCTATGGCTACACCTTC. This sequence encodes CASSLGGTGTYGYTF.